This is a list of T cell receptor beta chains from one sample in a study of blood T cell repertoires in COVID-19. The data were produced by immunoSEQ multiplex PCR, yet TCRdb's version contains in-frame clones alone and is incomplete. This repertoire shows 400,000 to 500,000 clones, around nine tenths found once; its top ten account for approximately 1.5%. Sequences were obtained from PBMCs or T cells enriched from blood (not recorded which). The receptors derive from a woman between 18 and 29 years old who had been exposed to COVID-19. Each CDR3 is given with its conserved first and last residue. D genes are given only for firm matches. Part of the rows lack a size; the others show once, few, many or a class for expanded clones.

TRBD2,TRBJ2-1,.,TRBV6-1,TGTGCCAGCAGTGAGGTGGGCGGGGGGGCCAATGAGCAGTTCTTC,CASSEVGGGANEQFF
.,TRBJ1-3,.,TRBV5-1,TGCGCCAGCAGCTTGGTCGCGGGGTCTGGAAACACCATATATTTT,CASSLVAGSGNTIYF
.,TRBJ2-3,.,TRBV28,TGTGCCAGCAGTTCACAGGGCCCAGATACGCAGTATTTT,CASSSQGPDTQYF
TRBD1,TRBJ1-5,.,TRBV6-5,TGTGCCAGCAGCCGGGGACAGGGCATGCCCCAGCATTTT,CASSRGQGMPQHF
.,TRBJ1-2,once,TRBV7-8,TGTGCCAGCAGCTTAGCGAGGGACTATGGCTACACCTTC,CASSLARDYGYTF
.,TRBJ1-2,.,TRBV28,TGTGCCAGCAGGGATTTACGGAGCTATGGCTACACCTTC,CASRDLRSYGYTF
TRBD2,TRBJ2-5,.,TRBV19,TGTGCCAGTAGATCGCGCGGGGGAGCGGAGACCCAGTACTTC,CASRSRGGAETQYF
TRBD1,TRBJ1-4,.,TRBV4-2,TGTGCCAGCAGCCAAGGCGTACAGGGGTATAATGAAAAACTGTTTTTT,CASSQGVQGYNEKLFF
.,TRBJ1-5,once,TRBV28,TGTGCCAGCAGTTTTCCCGGGGAGAATCAGCCCCAGCATTTT,CASSFPGENQPQHF
.,TRBJ1-1,.,TRBV6-5,TGTGCCAGCAGTTACTCGTCTCAAATCCCAGGGGCTGAAGCTTTCTTT,CASSYSSQIPGAEAFF
.,TRBJ2-2,few,TRBV6-2/TRBV6-3,TGTGCCAGCAGTTACGGCCAGCGCCCCGGGGAGCTGTTTTTT,CASSYGQRPGELFF
.,TRBJ2-7,.,TRBV18,TGTGCCAGCTCGACTGTCTACGAGCAGTACTTC,CASSTVYEQYF
TRBD2,TRBJ2-7,.,TRBV11-3,TGTGCCAGCAGCTTAGGAGCGGGACCAATCTACGAGCAGTACTTC,CASSLGAGPIYEQYF
.,TRBJ1-2,.,TRBV27,TGTGCCAGCAGTTCCGCTGCGGCCGAAACCTATGGCTACACCTTC,CASSSAAAETYGYTF
TRBD1,TRBJ1-2,few,TRBV25-1,TGTGCCAGCAGTGTATCCAGACAGGGGGAGAACTATGGCTACACCTTC,CASSVSRQGENYGYTF
TRBD1,TRBJ2-7,.,TRBV18,TGTGCCAGCTCAGACAGGGGTAGAAACTACGAGCAGTACTTC,CASSDRGRNYEQYF
TRBD2,TRBJ2-3,.,TRBV4-1,TGCGCCAGCAGCCCCGGACTAGCGGGAGGCGCAGATACGCAGTATTTT,CASSPGLAGGADTQYF
TRBD1,TRBJ2-7,.,TRBV5-1,TGCGCCAGCAGCTTGTTGTCTGGGAGGACAGGGGAGCAGTACTTC,CASSLLSGRTGEQYF
.,TRBJ2-1,.,TRBV27,TGTGCCAGCAGTTTAGCGGGATGGAGCTCCTACAATGAGCAGTTCTTC,CASSLAGWSSYNEQFF
.,TRBJ2-7,.,TRBV30,TGTGCCTGGAGTGGCGTGACCTACGAGCAGTACTTC,CAWSGVTYEQYF
TRBD1,TRBJ2-7,.,TRBV10-3,TGTGCCATCAGATCGGACAGGGGAAGCTCCTACGAGCAGTACTTC,CAIRSDRGSSYEQYF
.,TRBJ2-3,few,TRBV13,TGTGCCAGCAGCTCTGAACTAGCCTTTAGCACAGATACGCAGTATTTT,CASSSELAFSTDTQYF
.,TRBJ2-3,.,TRBV2,TGTGCCAGCAGCCGGACAGACAGCCCTAGCACAGATACGCAGTATTTT,CASSRTDSPSTDTQYF
TRBD1,TRBJ2-2,.,TRBV6-5,TGTGCCAGCAGTCTCCGACAGGGTGGGCTGTTTTTT,CASSLRQGGLFF
.,TRBJ1-2,.,TRBV30,TGTGCCTGGCGGTTGGCAGGGGTTTTTTTTAACTATGGCTACACCTTC,CAWRLAGVFFNYGYTF
.,TRBJ1-4,.,TRBV23-1,TGCGCCAGCAGTAGTTGGGCGGGGGGCGGAAAACTGTTTTTT,CASSSWAGGGKLFF
TRBD1,TRBJ2-3,.,TRBV7-3,TGTGCCAGCAGCTCGACAGGGGGCCCAACAGATACGCAGTATTTT,CASSSTGGPTDTQYF
TRBD1,TRBJ2-3,.,TRBV4-3,TGCGCCAGCAGCCATACCCGGACAGGGGGCACAGATACGCAGTATTTT,CASSHTRTGGTDTQYF
TRBD1,TRBJ1-2,.,TRBV7-2,TGTGCCAGCAGCGTTACGGACAGGTACTATGGCTACACCTTC,CASSVTDRYYGYTF
.,TRBJ1-6,.,TRBV10-2,TGCGCCAGCAGTGAGACCTTCCTGGCTTCACCCCTCCACTTT,CASSETFLASPLHF
.,TRBJ2-1,.,TRBV7-7,TGTGCCAGCAGCGTAACGCGGGGTAATGAGCAGTTCTTC,CASSVTRGNEQFF
.,TRBJ1-2,.,TRBV4-1,TGCGCCAGCAGCCAAGTCTGGGGGGAGACTAGCTATGGCTACACCTTC,CASSQVWGETSYGYTF
.,TRBJ1-5,few,TRBV28,TGTGCCAGCAGTCCCCCCTATAGTCAGCCCCAGCATTTT,CASSPPYSQPQHF
.,TRBJ1-2,.,TRBV28,TGTGCCAGCAGTTCTTTGTATGGCTACACCTTC,CASSSLYGYTF
.,TRBJ1-1,.,TRBV11-3,TGTGCCAGCAGCTCTACGACAGCCCCCAACACTGAAGCTTTCTTT,CASSSTTAPNTEAFF
.,TRBJ2-5,.,TRBV20-1,TGCAGTGCTAGCTGGGCTTGGACCCAGTACTTC,CSASWAWTQYF
.,TRBJ1-3,.,TRBV3-1/TRBV3-2,TGTGCCAGCAGCCAGGGGGCAGGAGGAAACACCATATATTTT,CASSQGAGGNTIYF
.,TRBJ1-4,few,TRBV27,TGTGCCAGCAGTTTAGGGAAGGGCCAGGGGAATGAAAAACTGTTTTTT,CASSLGKGQGNEKLFF
TRBD2,TRBJ2-1,once,TRBV7-2,TGTGCCAGCAGCAACCCGGGGGCGTTGGTAGCGGGGTACAATGAGCAGTTCTTC,CASSNPGALVAGYNEQFF
.,TRBJ1-2,.,TRBV7-9,TGTGCCAGCAGCTTACCAAGGCCCCTAGCTAACTATGGCTACACCTTC,CASSLPRPLANYGYTF
.,TRBJ1-1,.,TRBV19,TGTGCCAGTAGTATAGACGGGGGAGTAATGGTTGAAGCTTTCTTT,CASSIDGGVMVEAFF
.,TRBJ2-5,.,TRBV14,TGTGCCAGCAGCCAAGAGGGACTTCCACTTGAGACCCAGTACTTC,CASSQEGLPLETQYF